Below, one T cell receptor beta chain is given with its context. V was pared by 6 bases and J by 7 bases, with 15 bases of the junction left unmatched. The germline V gene encodes CDR1 SGHTA and CDR2 FQGNSA. This CDR3 region has 16 residues. The authors' processing: Reference gene primer amplification in the assay estimated nucleated cell counts. Method: immunoSEQ multiplex PCR; TCRdb's copy keeps in-frame clones and lacks some. V and J calls and clone size are as listed in that table; D and trimming were resolved from the DNA. Of 20,000 to 30,000 clones in the sample, about 91% were seen once. This record belongs to a study of blood T cell repertoires in COVID-19. Overall study context: PBMCs, B-cell-depleted T cells, or T cells were the source of the cDNA or gDNA that made up the material.

Source material: peripheral blood. The J gene is TRBJ2-7, the V gene TRBV7-2, with 10 bases aligning to TRBD2. The sequence was obtained from a human donor in a cohort sampled during active COVID-19. The CDR3 DNA sequence: TGTGCCAGCAGACCAGGGGGTCTAGCGGGAGAGGGTGAGCAGTACTTC. Translation gives CASRPGGLAGEGEQYF.